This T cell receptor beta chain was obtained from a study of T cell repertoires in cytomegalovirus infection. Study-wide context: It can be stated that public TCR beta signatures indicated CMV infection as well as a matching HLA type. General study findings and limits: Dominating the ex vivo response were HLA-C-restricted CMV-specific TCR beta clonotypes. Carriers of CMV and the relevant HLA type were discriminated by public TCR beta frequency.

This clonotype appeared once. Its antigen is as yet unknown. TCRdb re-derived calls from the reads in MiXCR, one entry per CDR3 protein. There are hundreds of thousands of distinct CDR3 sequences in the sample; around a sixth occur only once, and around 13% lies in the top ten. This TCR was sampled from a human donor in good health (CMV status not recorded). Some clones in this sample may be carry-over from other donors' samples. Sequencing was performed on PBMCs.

The CDR3 nucleotides are TGCAGTGCTAGAGTTGGCGGTAGTATTACTGAAGCTTTCTTT. Encoded protein: CSARVGGSITEAFF. The genes are TRBV20-1 and TRBJ1-1, with D unresolved. The germline V and J ends were trimmed by 1 base and 5 bases, with 14 bases remaining between them. The CDR3 runs to 14 residues. Germline CDR1 and CDR2: DFQATT and SNEGSKA (reference sequence).